The 20 T cell receptor beta chains below were found in one sample sequenced in a study of blood T cell repertoires in COVID-19. Clones were sequenced by immunoSEQ multiplex PCR, and TCRdb holds only the in-frame ones, with some missing. The sample has roughly 270,000 clones; roughly 88% are singletons. Source material: peripheral blood. These receptors originate from a man younger than 30 with active or convalescent COVID-19.

The chain recombines TRBV19 with TRBJ2-7; 8 positions agree with TRBD1. Germline lookup yields CDR1 LNHDA and CDR2 SQIVND (reference sequence). This CDR3 comprises 17 residues. V gave up 5 bases and J gave up 3 bases; unmatched junction bases: 15. The CDR3 is CASSPRGAAGGSYEQYF. DNA of the CDR3: TGTGCCAGTAGTCCCCGGGGAGCGGCAGGGGGCAGCTACGAGCAGTACTTC. Full variable domain (rest looked up from reference TRBV19 and TRBJ2-7): DGGITQSPKYLFRKEGQNVTLSCEQNLNHDAMYWYRQDPGQGLRLIYYSQIVNDFQKGDIAEGYSVSREKKESFPLTVTSAQKNPTAFYLCASSPRGAAGGSYEQYFGPGTRLTVT.

This chain uses TRBV12-3 or TRBV12-4 with TRBJ1-1, with D possibly TRBD1 on 5 matching bases. The CDR3 has 13 amino acids. V dropped 5 bases and J dropped 2 bases, with 9 bases sitting between them. The CDR3 DNA sequence: TGTGCCAGCAGTATACAGGAAAACACTGAAGCTTTCTTT. Protein sequence: CASSIQENTEAFF.

The chain links TRBV5-6 to TRBJ1-6; possible D gene TRBD1, 5 bases. V lost 2 bases and J lost 7, with 10 bases in between. The CDR3 is 14 amino acids. Germline CDR1 reads SGHDT; CDR2 reads YYEEEE. CDR3 coding DNA: TGTGCCAGCAGCTTAAGGGGTACCAATTCACCCCTCCACTTT. This codes for CASSLRGTNSPLHF.

The J gene is TRBJ2-6, the V gene TRBV5-1, with 7 bases identical to TRBD1. This CDR3 is 15 amino acids long. Trimming cost V 4 bases and J 2 bases; bases outside gene matches: 3. Germline V gives CDR1 SGHRS, CDR2 YFSETQ. The CDR3 nucleotides are TGCGCCAGCAGCATGACAGGGCCTGGGGCCAACGTCCTGACTTTC. It is translated as CASSMTGPGANVLTF.

CDR3 sequence: CASSQDARQSSGNTIYF. The CDR3 DNA reads TGCGCCAGCAGCCAAGACGCCCGACAGAGCTCTGGAAACACCATATATTTT. J is TRBJ1-3 and V is TRBV4-3; a possible D gene is TRBD1 (5 bases). V was clipped by 0 bases and J by 0 bases, with 12 bases between them. The CDR3 runs to 17 residues. Germline CDR1 LGHNA, CDR2 YSLEER.

This chain connects TRBV18 to TRBJ1-2, with D possibly being TRBD1 (5 bases). V was clipped by 0 bases and J by 2 bases, with 10 bases between them. This CDR3 has 15 residues. The germline gives CDR1 KGHSH, CDR2 LQKENI. DNA of the CDR3: TGTGCCAGCTCACCACCGCGCGACAGAAACTATGGCTACACCTTC. Translating gives CASSPPRDRNYGYTF.

This chain connects TRBV5-6 to TRBJ1-2; 11 bases agree with TRBD1. From germline, CDR1 is SGHDT and CDR2 YYEEEE. J was trimmed by 4 bases and V by 4 bases; bases with no gene match: 3. CDR3 length equals 14 residues. The CDR3 region is CASSTDRGLYGYTF. CDR3 coding DNA: TGTGCCAGCAGCACGGACAGGGGGCTCTATGGCTACACCTTC.

The chain employs TRBV2 and TRBJ2-7; 8 nucleotides agree with TRBD1. Germline V gene data show CDR1 as SNHLY and CDR2 as FYNNEI. This CDR3 is built from 11 residues. After removal of 6 bases from V and 6 bases from J, the junction contained 1 base not matched to a gene. The CDR3 loop is CASRTGAEQYF. CDR3 nucleotides: TGTGCCAGCAGGACAGGGGCCGAGCAGTACTTC.

The rearrangement joins TRBV6-2 or TRBV6-3 to TRBJ2-7; 7 bases are a match to TRBD1. This CDR3 has 15 amino acids. Germline V lookup: CDR1 MNHEY, CDR2 SVGEGT. V gave up 5 bases and J gave up 2 bases; unmatched junction bases: 9. As DNA, the CDR3 is TGTGCCAGCAGTCGCTCCTTGACAGGGACCTACGAGCAGTACTTC. Its translation is CASSRSLTGTYEQYF.

The rearrangement uses TRBV9 and TRBJ2-1; D gene ambiguous. V was shortened by 1 base and J by 8 bases, with 7 bases between the two germline ends. CDR1 and CDR2 (germline): SGDLS, YYNGEE. The CDR3 runs to 12 residues. The CDR3 region has the DNA TGTGCCAGCAGCGTATCCCGGGATGAGCAGTTCTTC. Protein: CASSVSRDEQFF.

This clone was seen once. The rearrangement uses TRBV5-4 and TRBJ1-6, with 10 positions matching TRBD1. The CDR3 totals 16 residues. CDR1 and CDR2 (germline): SGHNT, YYREEE (reference sequence). The V and J ends lost 5 bases and 7 bases, in that order; junction bases with no gene match: 9. CDR3 in amino acids: CASSGRTGGLNSPLHF. CDR3 coding DNA: TGTGCCAGCAGTGGAAGGACAGGGGGTTTGAATTCACCCCTCCACTTT.

This chain joins TRBV7-8 and TRBJ1-5; no definite D call. The CDR3 loop spans 18 amino acids. The germline gives CDR1 SGHVS, CDR2 FQNEAQ. Trimming cost V 1 base and J 3 bases, with 19 bases left between them. The DNA for the CDR3 is TGTGCCAGCAGCTTAGTTTCAGGCCGGCCTTTTAACAATCAGCCCCAGCATTTT. Its translation is CASSLVSGRPFNNQPQHF.

The chain couples TRBV6-6 to TRBJ2-2, with D possibly matching TRBD2 (6 bases). V gave up 6 bases and J gave up 5 bases, with 10 bases separating them. Germline values: CDR1 MNHNY, CDR2 SVGAGI (reference sequence). The CDR3 consists of 13 residues. CDR3 loop: CASSWEATGELFF. In nucleotides, the CDR3 is TGTGCCAGCAGCTGGGAGGCTACCGGGGAGCTGTTTTTT.

This chain joins TRBV14 and TRBJ2-4, with TRBD1 matching over 8 bases. The CDR3 totals 18 residues. Looked up from germline, CDR1 is SGHDN and CDR2 is FVKESK. The J segment lost 2 bases and the V segment lost 4 bases, leaving 13 bases of the junction unmatched. As DNA, the CDR3 is TGTGCCAGCAGCCGGGGGGATGGACAGGGTTGGTCCAAAAACATTCAGTACTTC. Translation gives CASSRGDGQGWSKNIQYF.

The gene calls are TRBV10-1 and TRBJ2-7, with D possibly matching TRBD2 (6 bases). The germline V gene has CDR1 WNHNN and CDR2 SYGVQD (reference sequence). The CDR3 covers 15 residues. The germline V and J ends were trimmed by 6 bases and 6 bases, with 21 bases remaining between them. This CDR3 reads CASSASGTVLREQYF. The CDR3 DNA is TGCGCCAGCAGCGCATCTGGGACTGTTCTCCGCGAGCAGTACTTC.

The V gene is TRBV6-5, the J gene TRBJ2-7, with 8 bases aligning to TRBD2. Looked up from germline, CDR1 is MNHEY and CDR2 is SVGAGI. The J segment lost 2 bases and the V segment lost 7 bases, leaving 10 bases of the junction unmatched. There are 15 residues in the CDR3. The CDR3 coding sequence is TGTGCCAGCATCCAAGGAACTAGCGGTGCCTACGAGCAGTACTTC. Amino acid sequence: CASIQGTSGAYEQYF.

This rearrangement joins TRBV27 to TRBJ1-2, with D possibly TRBD1 on 6 matching bases. There are 13 residues in the CDR3. Trimming shortened V by 9 bases and J by 4 bases, and 15 bases separated the two germline ends. Germline lookup yields CDR1 MNHEY and CDR2 SMNVEV (reference sequence). The CDR3 sequence: CASKQGAGYGYTF. The CDR3 nucleotides are TGTGCCAGTAAACAGGGTGCTGGCTATGGCTACACCTTC.

This clone appeared once. V gene TRBV19 combines with J gene TRBJ2-7; 9 nucleotides line up with TRBD1. J was trimmed by 2 bases and V by 10 bases; bases with no gene match: 3. Germline V gene data show CDR1 as LNHDA and CDR2 as SQIVND (reference sequence). The CDR3 has 12 amino acids. The CDR3 region is CATRTGAYEQYF. The DNA of the CDR3 is TGTGCCACCAGGACAGGGGCCTACGAGCAGTACTTC.

The J gene is TRBJ1-1, the V gene TRBV10-1; D ambiguous. Germline V gene sequence: CDR1 WNHNN, CDR2 SYGVQD (reference sequence). The CDR3 runs 13 residues. The V and J ends lost 4 bases and 5 bases respectively, with 11 bases between them. For the CDR3, the DNA is TGCGCCAGCAGTGTCGGAGTCGGGACTGAAGCTTTCTTT. Amino acids: CASSVGVGTEAFF.

V gene TRBV27 combines with J gene TRBJ1-2; 9 nucleotides match TRBD1. The CDR3 is 14 amino acids. Losses at the gene ends were 5 bases for V and 4 bases for J; bases not matched to a gene: 5. CDR1 is MNHEY and CDR2 is SMNVEV in the germline V gene (reference sequence). The CDR3 loop is CASSLGQGGYGYTF. DNA for the CDR3: TGTGCCAGCAGTCTGGGACAGGGCGGCTATGGCTACACCTTC.